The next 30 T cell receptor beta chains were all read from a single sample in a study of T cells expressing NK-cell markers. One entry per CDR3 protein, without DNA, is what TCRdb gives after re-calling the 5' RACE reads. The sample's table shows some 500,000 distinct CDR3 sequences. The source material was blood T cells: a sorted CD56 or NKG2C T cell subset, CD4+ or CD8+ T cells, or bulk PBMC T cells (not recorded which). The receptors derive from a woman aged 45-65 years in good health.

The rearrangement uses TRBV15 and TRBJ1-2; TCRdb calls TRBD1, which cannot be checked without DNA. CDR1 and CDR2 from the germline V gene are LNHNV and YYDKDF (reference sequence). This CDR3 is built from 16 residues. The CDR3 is CATSRSRDRARGGYTF.

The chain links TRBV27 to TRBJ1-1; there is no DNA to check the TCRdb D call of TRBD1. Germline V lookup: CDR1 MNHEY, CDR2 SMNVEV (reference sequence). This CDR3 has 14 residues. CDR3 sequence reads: CASSWSGLNTEAFF.

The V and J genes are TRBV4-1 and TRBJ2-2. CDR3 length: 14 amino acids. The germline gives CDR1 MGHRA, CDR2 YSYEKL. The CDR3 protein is CASRRLNNTGELFF.

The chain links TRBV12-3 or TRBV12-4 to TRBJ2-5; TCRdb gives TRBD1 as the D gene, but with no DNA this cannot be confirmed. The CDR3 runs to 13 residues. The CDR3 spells CASTRTGQETQYF.

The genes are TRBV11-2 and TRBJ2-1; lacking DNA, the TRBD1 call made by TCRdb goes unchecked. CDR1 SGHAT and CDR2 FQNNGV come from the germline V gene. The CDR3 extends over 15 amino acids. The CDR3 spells CASSSRDSTENEQFF. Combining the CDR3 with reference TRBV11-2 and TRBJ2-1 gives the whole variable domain EAGVAQSPRYKIIEKRQSVAFWCNPISGHATLYWYQQILGQGPKLLIQFQNNGVVDDSQLPKDRFSAERLKGVDSTLKIQPAKLEDSAVYLCASSSRDSTENEQFFGPGTRLTVL.

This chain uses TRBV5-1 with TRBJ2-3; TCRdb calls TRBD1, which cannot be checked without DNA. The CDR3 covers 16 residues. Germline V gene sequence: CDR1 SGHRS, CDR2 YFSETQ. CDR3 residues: CASSLAGTANPHTQYF.

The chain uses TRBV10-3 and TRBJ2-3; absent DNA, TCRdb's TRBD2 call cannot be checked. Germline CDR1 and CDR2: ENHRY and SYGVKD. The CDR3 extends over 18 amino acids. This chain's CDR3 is CAISEGSVGLALTDTQYF.

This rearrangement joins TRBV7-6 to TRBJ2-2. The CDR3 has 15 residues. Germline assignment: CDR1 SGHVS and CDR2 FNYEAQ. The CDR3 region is CASSLAASATGELFF.

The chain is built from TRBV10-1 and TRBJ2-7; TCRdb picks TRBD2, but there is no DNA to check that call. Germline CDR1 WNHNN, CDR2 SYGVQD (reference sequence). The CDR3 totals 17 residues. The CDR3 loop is CASSPGLAGGGSYEQYF.

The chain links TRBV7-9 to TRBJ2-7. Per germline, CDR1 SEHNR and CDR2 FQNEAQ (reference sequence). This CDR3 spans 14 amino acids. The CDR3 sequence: CASSLAVGFNEQYF.

The CDR3 sequence: CASSSLVTYGYTF. This sequence joins TRBV27 and TRBJ1-2. From germline, CDR1 is MNHEY and CDR2 SMNVEV (reference sequence). The CDR3 contains 13 residues.

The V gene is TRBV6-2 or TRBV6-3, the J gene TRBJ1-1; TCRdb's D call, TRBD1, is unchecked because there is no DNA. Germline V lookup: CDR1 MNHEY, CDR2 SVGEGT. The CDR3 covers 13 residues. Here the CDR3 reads CASSPSGQSEAFF.

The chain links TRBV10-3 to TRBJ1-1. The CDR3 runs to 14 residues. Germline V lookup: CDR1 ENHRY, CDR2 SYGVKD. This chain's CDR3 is CAIMMTRMNTEAFF.

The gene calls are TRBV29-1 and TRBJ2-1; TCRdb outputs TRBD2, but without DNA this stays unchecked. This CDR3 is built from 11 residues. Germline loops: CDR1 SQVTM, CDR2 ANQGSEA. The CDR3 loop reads CSTRLADEQFF.

The CDR3: CASSSTGADQETQYF. V is TRBV7-3 and J is TRBJ2-5; TCRdb indicates TRBD2, and absent DNA this call remains unverified. This CDR3 comprises 15 residues. Germline CDR1 and CDR2: SGHTA and FQGTGA.

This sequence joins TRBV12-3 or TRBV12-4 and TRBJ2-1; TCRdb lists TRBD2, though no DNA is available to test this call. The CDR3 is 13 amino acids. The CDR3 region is CASSLGATPLKFF.

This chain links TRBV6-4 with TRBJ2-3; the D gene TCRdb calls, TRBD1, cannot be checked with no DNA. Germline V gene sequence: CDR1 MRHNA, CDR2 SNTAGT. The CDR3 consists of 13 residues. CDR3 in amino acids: CASSDVFGGTQYF.

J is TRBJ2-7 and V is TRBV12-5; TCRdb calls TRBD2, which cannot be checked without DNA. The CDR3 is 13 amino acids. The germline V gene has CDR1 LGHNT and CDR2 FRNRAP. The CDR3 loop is CASGRGGTYEQYF.

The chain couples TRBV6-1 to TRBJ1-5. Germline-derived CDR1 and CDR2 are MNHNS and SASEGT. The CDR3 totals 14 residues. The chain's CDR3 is CASSDGYSNQPQHF.

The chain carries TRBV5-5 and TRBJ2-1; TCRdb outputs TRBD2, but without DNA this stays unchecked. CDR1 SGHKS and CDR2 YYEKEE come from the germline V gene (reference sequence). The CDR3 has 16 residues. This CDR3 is CASILRGTSAYNEQFF.

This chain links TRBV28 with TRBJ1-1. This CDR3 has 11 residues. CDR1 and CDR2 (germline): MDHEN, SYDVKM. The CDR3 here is CASNSLTEAFF.

CDR3 sequence reads: CATSRDGGTRGRNEQFF. The chain recombines TRBV15 with TRBJ2-1; TCRdb calls TRBD1, which cannot be checked without DNA. The CDR3 extends over 17 amino acids. The germline V gene encodes CDR1 LNHNV and CDR2 YYDKDF (reference sequence).

CDR3 in amino acids: CASSQLLAGETDTQYF. This rearrangement joins TRBV3-1 to TRBJ2-3; without DNA, the TCRdb call of TRBD2 cannot be checked. Germline CDR1 reads LGHDT; CDR2 reads YNNKEL (reference sequence). The CDR3 spans 16 residues.

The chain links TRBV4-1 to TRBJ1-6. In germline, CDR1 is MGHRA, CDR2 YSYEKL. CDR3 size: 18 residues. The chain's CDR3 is CASSQDWGGPSSYSPLHF.

CDR3 region: CASSDPRGLAGETQYF. The J gene is TRBJ2-5, the V gene TRBV28; as DNA is missing, the TRBD2 call by TCRdb cannot be tested. From germline, CDR1 is MDHEN and CDR2 SYDVKM. The CDR3 length is 16 residues.

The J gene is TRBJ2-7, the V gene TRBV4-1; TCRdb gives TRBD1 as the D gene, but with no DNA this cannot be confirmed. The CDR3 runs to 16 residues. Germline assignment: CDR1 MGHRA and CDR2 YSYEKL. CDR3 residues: CASTFSPGQRTYEQYF.

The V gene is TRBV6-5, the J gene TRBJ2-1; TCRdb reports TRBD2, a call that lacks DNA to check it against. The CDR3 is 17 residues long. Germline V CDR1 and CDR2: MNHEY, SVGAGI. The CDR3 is CASTTINGRARNNEQFF.

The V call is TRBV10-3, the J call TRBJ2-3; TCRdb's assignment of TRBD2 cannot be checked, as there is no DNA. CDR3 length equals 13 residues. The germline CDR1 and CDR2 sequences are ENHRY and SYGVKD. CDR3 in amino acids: CAIRASGLDTQYF.

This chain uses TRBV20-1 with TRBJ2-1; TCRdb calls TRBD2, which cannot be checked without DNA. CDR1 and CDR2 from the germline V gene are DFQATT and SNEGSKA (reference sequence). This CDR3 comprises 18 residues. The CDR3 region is CSAREPSGRPSSYNEQFF.

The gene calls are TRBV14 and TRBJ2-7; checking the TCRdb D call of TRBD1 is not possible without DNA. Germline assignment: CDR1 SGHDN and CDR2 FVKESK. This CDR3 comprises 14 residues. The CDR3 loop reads CASSSRQVPYEQYF.